This is a list of T cell receptor beta chains from one sample in a study of cytomegalovirus exposure and HLA in healthy donors. Sequencing used immunoSEQ multiplex PCR; TCRdb keeps in-frame clones, though not all of them. The repertoire consists of roughly 230,000 clones, with about 93% occurring once and the leading ten covering about 1.7%. The sample comprised PBMCs. These receptor sequences come from a girl aged 2 to 10 in good health and CMV-seronegative. CDR3s include the opening cysteine and the closing phenylalanine or tryptophan. The order of the fields is J gene, V gene, D gene, clone size, CDR3 protein, CDR3 DNA. The D gene is left open where the match is weak. Size tells how often a clone was seen (once, few, many) or the class of an expanded clone, and some rows leave it out.

TRBJ2-7	TRBV2	TRBD1	once	CASEGTGGNEQYF	TGTGCCAGCGAGGGGACAGGGGGGAACGAGCAGTACTTC
TRBJ2-7	TRBV18	NA	once	CASSPPGGLSSYEQYF	TGTGCCAGCTCACCACCAGGGGGACTATCCTCCTACGAGCAGTACTTC
TRBJ2-1	TRBV2	TRBD2	NA	CASSVTSGNNEQFF	TGTGCCAGCAGTGTGACTAGCGGGAACAATGAGCAGTTCTTC
TRBJ2-3	TRBV5-1	TRBD2	NA	CASNPSGNKHTQYF	TGCGCCAGCAATCCTAGCGGGAACAAACATACGCAGTATTTT
TRBJ1-1	TRBV18	TRBD1	NA	CASSLLDRGGTEAFF	TGTGCCAGCTCACTACTGGACAGGGGAGGGACTGAAGCTTTCTTT
TRBJ1-2	TRBV18	TRBD1	NA	CASSPSTGGNYGYTF	TGTGCCAGCTCACCGTCTACAGGGGGGAACTATGGCTACACCTTC
TRBJ2-1	TRBV5-6	TRBD1	NA	CASSLDRHNEQFF	TGTGCCAGCAGCCTGGACAGGCACAATGAGCAGTTCTTC
TRBJ2-2	TRBV2	TRBD1	NA	CASSAGTGGTGELFF	TGTGCCAGCAGCGCCGGGACAGGGGGCACAGGGGAGCTGTTTTTT
TRBJ2-5	TRBV5-1	NA	NA	CASSLGTAPETQYF	TGCGCCAGCAGCTTGGGAACAGCTCCGGAGACCCAGTACTTC
TRBJ2-1	TRBV4-1	TRBD2	NA	CASSDRLAGDSEQFF	TGCGCCAGCAGCGATCGACTAGCGGGAGATAGTGAGCAGTTCTTC
TRBJ1-6	TRBV30	NA	NA	CAWSPQPGGPLHF	TGTGCCTGGAGTCCACAGCCCGGGGGGCCCCTCCACTTT
TRBJ2-5	TRBV5-1	TRBD2	NA	CASSLGLAGGPRPQYF	TGCGCCAGCAGCTTGGGGCTAGCGGGAGGGCCTCGCCCCCAGTACTTC
TRBJ1-6	TRBV7-9	NA	NA	CASSAGQLSGSTNSPLHF	TGTGCCAGCAGCGCTGGACAACTCTCCGGCTCGACAAATTCACCCCTCCACTTT
TRBJ2-1	TRBV7-2	NA	NA	CASREIAAEQFF	TGTGCCAGCAGAGAAATAGCGGCTGAGCAGTTCTTC
TRBJ2-3	TRBV18	TRBD2	NA	CASSPWASGGASTDTQYF	TGTGCCAGCTCTCCTTGGGCTAGCGGGGGCGCCAGCACAGATACGCAGTATTTT
TRBJ1-4	TRBV7-3	NA	NA	CASSPGGGAKEKLFF	TGTGCCAGCAGCCCGGGCGGGGGCGCAAAGGAAAAACTGTTTTTT
TRBJ2-3	TRBV6-6	TRBD2	NA	CASSRTSGRQDTQYF	TGTGCCAGCAGTCGAACTAGCGGGAGACAAGATACGCAGTATTTT
TRBJ2-1	TRBV12-2	NA	NA	CASLSSPAPSGASTLNNEQFF	TGTGCAAGTCTCTCCTCCCCTGCGCCTAGCGGGGCGAGCACACTAAACAATGAGCAGTTCTTC
TRBJ2-1	TRBV6-7	TRBD2	once	CASSYSWTSGTYNEQFF	TGTGCCAGCAGTTACTCTTGGACTAGCGGTACCTACAATGAGCAGTTCTTC
TRBJ1-5	TRBV4-1	NA	NA	CASSQGLGASQPQHF	TGCGCCAGCAGCCAAGGGTTGGGAGCCTCCCAGCCCCAGCATTTT
TRBJ2-2	TRBV6-6	TRBD2	NA	CASSYRGLAGELFF	TGTGCCAGCAGTTACAGGGGACTAGCCGGGGAGCTGTTTTTT
TRBJ2-5	TRBV5-1	TRBD2	NA	CASSSGNSGGAAETQYF	TGCGCCAGCAGCTCAGGGAATAGCGGGGGGGCCGCGGAGACCCAGTACTTC
TRBJ2-1	TRBV10-2	NA	NA	CASSESTLLARNEQFF	TGCGCCAGCAGTGAGTCGACTCTGCTAGCCAGGAATGAGCAGTTCTTC
TRBJ2-7	TRBV7-9	TRBD2	NA	CASSSQPGLTYEQYF	TGTGCCAGCAGCTCCCAACCGGGACTAACCTACGAGCAGTACTTC
TRBJ2-1	TRBV6-1	TRBD1	few	CASRPVPTGGNQFF	TGTGCCAGCAGGCCTGTACCTACAGGGGGCAATCAGTTCTTC
TRBJ2-5	TRBV4-2	NA	NA	CASSQGGLMRTQYF	TGTGCCAGCAGCCAAGGAGGGTTGATGCGGACCCAGTACTTC
TRBJ1-4	TRBV11-2	NA	NA	CASSSEDSLLFF	TGTGCCAGCAGCTCAGAGGACAGCCTGCTGTTTTTT
TRBJ1-4	TRBV9	NA	NA	CASSVESLPEKLFF	TGTGCCAGCAGCGTAGAAAGCTTGCCTGAAAAACTGTTTTTT
TRBJ2-7	TRBV6-1	NA	NA	CASSEAFSPYEQYF	TGTGCCAGCAGTGAAGCCTTCTCTCCCTACGAGCAGTACTTC
TRBJ2-7	TRBV28	TRBD1	NA	CASSSRTGSEQYF	TGTGCCAGCAGTTCACGGACAGGGTCCGAGCAGTACTTC
TRBJ1-5	TRBV10-3	NA	NA	CAISGRGVGQPQHF	TGTGCCATCAGTGGTCGGGGGGTGGGTCAGCCCCAGCATTTT
TRBJ2-1	TRBV7-6	TRBD1	NA	CASSLGDSNEQFF	TGTGCCAGCAGCTTAGGGGACAGCAATGAGCAGTTCTTC
TRBJ1-1	TRBV7-8	TRBD1	NA	CASSLRTGEAFF	TGTGCCAGCAGCTTGAGGACAGGGGAAGCTTTCTTT
TRBJ2-1	TRBV27	TRBD2	NA	CASSPRTGLAGSEQFF	TGTGCCAGCAGTCCACGGACCGGACTAGCGGGAAGTGAGCAGTTCTTC
TRBJ2-3	TRBV5-4	TRBD2	NA	CASSGSVLAGESDTQYF	TGTGCCAGCAGCGGTTCAGTCCTAGCGGGAGAGTCAGATACGCAGTATTTT
TRBJ2-2	TRBV5-1	TRBD1	NA	CASSLVGTGDTGELFF	TGCGCCAGCAGCTTGGTAGGGACAGGGGACACCGGGGAGCTGTTTTTT
TRBJ1-5	TRBV7-9	NA	NA	CASSLGDLQPQHF	TGTGCCAGCAGCTTAGGGGACTTGCAGCCCCAGCATTTT
TRBJ2-1	TRBV5-1	NA	NA	CASSLRNEQFF	TGCGCCAGCAGCTTGCGGAATGAGCAGTTCTTC
TRBJ1-1	TRBV9	NA	NA	CASSVGANTEAFF	TGTGCCAGCAGCGTAGGAGCAAACACTGAAGCTTTCTTT
TRBJ1-6	TRBV6-1	NA	NA	CASSERLINSPLHF	TGTGCCAGCAGTGAAAGACTGATTAATTCACCCCTCCACTTT
TRBJ1-4	TRBV15	NA	once	CATSSNSLWNEKLFF	TGTGCCACCAGCAGTAACAGCTTATGGAATGAAAAACTGTTTTTT
TRBJ2-2	TRBV6-5	NA	NA	CASSYQLATGELFF	TGTGCCAGCAGTTACCAATTAGCTACCGGGGAGCTGTTTTTT
TRBJ1-3	TRBV28	TRBD1	few	CASRTGGLIGNTIYF	TGTGCCAGCAGGACAGGGGGCCTAATTGGAAACACCATATATTTT
TRBJ1-1	TRBV5-1	TRBD1	NA	CASSSPVTGMNTEAFF	TGCGCCAGCAGTTCTCCAGTGACAGGGATGAACACTGAAGCTTTCTTT
TRBJ1-1	TRBV5-1	NA	NA	CASSHGAGFNTEAFF	TGCGCCAGCAGCCACGGGGCGGGATTTAACACTGAAGCTTTCTTT
TRBJ1-1	TRBV6-5	NA	NA	CASSSVRVMNTEAFF	TGTGCCAGCAGTTCGGTCAGGGTCATGAACACTGAAGCTTTCTTT